The 6 T cell receptor beta chains below were found in one sample sequenced in a study of blood T cell repertoires in COVID-19. Sequencing was performed with immunoSEQ multiplex PCR; in TCRdb, only in-frame clones are kept and a portion is missing. The sample consists of over 250,000 clones, about 81% of them appearing once. Specimen: peripheral blood. The receptors originated from a human donor with COVID-19, enrolled during active disease. The donor label of this sample is uncertain.

V gene TRBV27 combines with J gene TRBJ1-2; 8 bases fit TRBD1. CDR3 size: 13 residues. The ends lost 5 bases at V and 4 bases at J; junction bases unmatched: 3. Looked up from germline, CDR1 is MNHEY and CDR2 is SMNVEV (reference sequence). The CDR3: CASSADRGYGYTF. CDR3 sequence (DNA): TGTGCCAGCAGTGCCGACAGGGGCTATGGCTACACCTTC.

The chain employs TRBV24-1 and TRBJ1-5; no firm D call. V was cut by 12 bases and J by 0 bases, with 5 bases left in between. In germline, CDR1 is KGHDR, CDR2 SFDVKD. The CDR3 consists of 11 residues. As DNA, the CDR3 is TGTGCCGGCCATAGCAATCAGCCCCAGCATTTT. Encoded protein: CAGHSNQPQHF.

This chain uses TRBV6-5 with TRBJ1-2, with D perhaps matching TRBD1 (6 bases). Trimming removed 4 bases at V and 2 bases at J, with 11 bases between. Germline V gene sequence: CDR1 MNHEY, CDR2 SVGAGI. The CDR3 is made up of 14 amino acids. CDR3 amino acids: CASSFPDRNYGYTF. In DNA form, the CDR3 reads TGTGCCAGCAGTTTTCCGGACAGAAACTATGGCTACACCTTC.

CDR3 amino acids: CASSLGSGVTEAFF. The CDR3 DNA follows: TGCGCCAGCAGCTTGGGATCCGGGGTCACTGAAGCTTTCTTT. The chain employs TRBV5-1 and TRBJ1-1; D not certain. Germline CDR1 and CDR2: SGHRS and YFSETQ. The V end lost 0 bases, the J end lost 4 bases, and 10 bases lay between the germline ends. The CDR3 runs 14 residues.

The gene calls are TRBV5-1 and TRBJ2-1, with D maybe TRBD1 (6 bases). Looked up from germline, CDR1 is SGHRS and CDR2 is YFSETQ. The CDR3 sequence is 14 residues long. V lost 6 bases, J lost 8 bases, and 18 bases lay in between. For the CDR3, the DNA is TGCGCCAGCACCCGGGACACTAATTACGATGAGCAGTTCTTC. It is translated as CASTRDTNYDEQFF.

This clone was recorded at least ten times. A read error may produce the germline difference seen at one junction end. V is TRBV27 and J is TRBJ2-7, with D maybe TRBD2 (6 bases). Germline CDR1 and CDR2: MNHEY and SMNVEV (reference sequence). The CDR3 length is 14 residues. In DNA, the CDR3 is TGTGCCACCAGTTGGATCGAGGGACTCCACGAGCAGTACTTC. Amino acid sequence: CATSWIEGLHEQYF.